What follows is one T cell receptor (beta chain) and its context. The antigen is unknown. Ligated cDNA underwent four rounds of PCR with nested alpha and beta constant region primers and SP2. One entry per CDR3 protein results from TCRdb running MiXCR on the 5' RACE reads. The sample holds about 62,000 distinct CDR3 sequences, 6% to 8.5% seen once. This sample stems from a study of naive and memory T cell subsets. Study-level results: Potentially, T cell activation and differentiation skew this RNA-based measurement.

Germline V gives CDR1 SNHLY, CDR2 FYNNEI. The CDR3 spans 14 residues. The V end was cut by 0 bases, the J end by 1 base, with 4 bases between. TCR cDNA received a 3' ligated oligonucleotide that carried a UMI. Whole-blood samples were roughly 2.3 ml of peripheral blood from healthy adult volunteers. The sequence was obtained from a female donor in good health. This chain connects TRBV2 to TRBJ1-5; D is undetermined. CDR3: CASSEASSNQPQHF. The CDR3 DNA is TGTGCCAGCAGTGAAGCTTCAAGCAATCAGCCCCAGCATTTT.